In this sample, the clone carrying this TCR beta chain turned up a few times. The CDR3 covers 16 residues. Germline values: CDR1 SGHTA, CDR2 FQGNSA. With 2 bases clipped from V and 7 bases from J, the junction kept 11 bases outside the gene matches. The entry originates in a study of cytomegalovirus exposure and HLA in healthy donors. Researchers ran the PCR with 60 Vbeta and 13 Jbeta primers. Profiled with immunoSEQ multiplex PCR; TCRdb holds only in-frame clones, not every one. The sample consists of 120,000 to 150,000 clones, just under 80% of them appearing once. The source material was PBMCs. This receptor was identified in a man in his thirties or forties in good health and CMV-seronegative. The V and J genes are TRBV7-2 and TRBJ2-1; 7 nucleotides agree with TRBD2. CDR3 DNA: TGTGCCAGCAGCTTATTCGTGGGCGGGGGTTTTAATGAGCAGTTCTTC. Translating gives CASSLFVGGGFNEQFF. Full variable domain (rest looked up from reference TRBV7-2 and TRBJ2-1): GAGVSQSPSNKVTEKGKDVELRCDPISGHTALYWYRQSLGQGLEFLIYFQGNSAPDKSGLPSDRFSAERTGGSVSTLTIQRTQQEDSAVYLCASSLFVGGGFNEQFFGPGTRLTVL.